This TCR beta chain was found in a study of metastatic and nonmetastatic thyroid tumors. In this sample, this clone turned up a few times. TCRdb re-called the PCR reads with MiXCR. This table has 91,000 or so clones, approximately 12% appearing once. Nobody among the patients had been given any treatment before thyroid surgery. Trimming removed 5 bases from V and 2 bases from J, with 13 bases in between. This CDR3 is built from 14 residues. Germline CDR1 reads MNHEY; CDR2 reads SMNVEV (reference sequence). The clonotype comes from a female donor with papillary thyroid cancer or a benign thyroid nodule (not recorded which). Some clones in this sample may be carry-over from other donors' samples. Material: blood. This rearrangement joins TRBV27 to TRBJ2-7, with D tentatively TRBD2 (5 bases). CDR3 in amino acids: CASSPLRAPYEQYF. The CDR3 nucleotides are TGTGCCAGCAGTCCACTGCGGGCTCCCTACGAGCAGTACTTC.